The 29 T cell receptor beta chains below all came from one sample that was sequenced in a study of cytomegalovirus exposure and HLA in healthy donors. Both 60 Vbeta primers and 13 Jbeta primers went into the PCR. Measured with immunoSEQ multiplex PCR; TCRdb has only the in-frame clones, and not every one. The sample shows about 120,000 clones, roughly 66% of them seen only once. Sequencing was done on a sample of PBMCs. Every receptor here comes from a man aged 18 to 29 in good health and CMV-seronegative.

The gene calls are TRBV4-2 and TRBJ2-3; TRBD2 matches at 10 bases. The CDR3 runs to 16 residues. Germline CDR1 reads LGHNA; CDR2 reads YNFKEQ. The V and J ends lost 5 bases and 3 bases, in that order; junction bases with no gene match: 8. CDR3 protein: CASSKRTSGGTDTQYF. The CDR3 DNA is TGTGCCAGCAGCAAAAGGACTAGCGGTGGGACAGATACGCAGTATTTT.

The chain uses TRBV2 and TRBJ2-1; weak D call: TRBD2 (6 bases). V dropped 6 bases and J dropped 4 bases, with 19 bases sitting between them. Germline V gene data show CDR1 as SNHLY and CDR2 as FYNNEI. The CDR3 is 16 amino acids. This CDR3 is CASRGGLGGFYNEQFF. The DNA for the CDR3 is TGTGCCAGCAGGGGGGGACTGGGCGGATTTTACAATGAGCAGTTCTTC.

V and J are TRBV6-1 and TRBJ2-1, with 14 positions matching TRBD2. The CDR3 has 17 residues. CDR1 and CDR2 from the germline V gene are MNHNS and SASEGT. The J segment lost 5 bases and the V segment lost 4 bases, leaving 7 bases of the junction unmatched. The CDR3 is CASSARLAGGQDNEQFF. The DNA for the CDR3 is TGTGCCAGCAGTGCCCGACTAGCGGGGGGGCAGGACAATGAGCAGTTCTTC.

The gene calls are TRBV13 and TRBJ2-2; D remains unclear. CDR1 PRHDT and CDR2 FYEKMQ come from the germline V gene (reference sequence). This CDR3 is 14 amino acids long. V was pared by 2 bases and J by 3 bases, with 7 bases between. CDR3 in amino acids: CASSLTEHTGELFF. For the CDR3, the DNA is TGTGCCAGCAGCTTAACTGAGCACACCGGGGAGCTGTTTTTT.

The rearrangement links TRBV19 to TRBJ2-2; TRBD2 matches 8 bases. The CDR3 sequence is 17 residues long. The V gene's germline CDR1 is LNHDA and CDR2 SQIVND (reference sequence). V shed 1 base, J shed 8 bases, and the junction held 12 bases outside the gene matches. The CDR3 DNA follows: TGTGCCAGTAGTATAGCTCTCTTAGCGGGGCTGTCTGGGGAGCTGTTTTTT. Encoded protein: CASSIALLAGLSGELFF.

This clone has a handful of counts. The rearrangement joins TRBV5-3 to TRBJ2-2; 9 bases line up with TRBD2. TRBV5-3 is noted as an ORF with a role that remains uncertain. The CDR3 covers 18 residues. Unmatched junction bases numbered 11, after V lost 1 base and J lost 4 bases. The CDR3 protein is CARSLKPALAGPTGELFF. As DNA, the CDR3 is TGTGCCAGAAGCTTGAAGCCGGCACTAGCGGGCCCCACCGGGGAGCTGTTTTTT.

This clone occurred a few times. CDR3 protein: CASSPLISGSILNTEAFF. The CDR3 DNA is TGTGCCAGCTCACCACTAATCAGTGGCTCCATCTTGAACACTGAAGCTTTCTTT. The genes are TRBV18 and TRBJ1-1; no clear D. The CDR3 has 18 amino acids. With 1 base removed from V and 0 bases from J, the gap between germline ends came to 18 bases. Germline values: CDR1 KGHSH, CDR2 LQKENI.

Only a few counts were recorded for this clone. A read error may account for a junction end that differs from germline. The rearrangement uses TRBV18 and TRBJ1-1, with TRBD1 identical over 10 bases. The germline V gene encodes CDR1 KGHSH and CDR2 LQKENI. The CDR3 consists of 15 residues. For the CDR3, the DNA is TGTTCCAGCTCATCGGGACAGGGGATGAACACTGAAGCTTTCTTT. This encodes CSSSSGQGMNTEAFF.

The chain employs TRBV5-3 and TRBJ1-2; TRBD1 matches at 7 bases. TRBV5-3 is an ORF for which the function is uncertain. This CDR3 is 15 amino acids long. V dropped 7 bases and J dropped 5; count of bases not matched to a gene: 14. CDR3 DNA sequence: TGTGCCAGAGGGCTCCGCGGGACAGCCATTTATGGCTACACCTTC. It translates to CARGLRGTAIYGYTF.

This sequence joins TRBV29-1 and TRBJ1-1; the D is unclear. This CDR3 has 13 residues. Germline CDR1 and CDR2: SQVTM and ANQGSEA. V lost 4 bases and J lost 1, with 10 bases in between. The CDR3 spells CSVVGQSNTEAFF. The CDR3 coding sequence is TGCAGCGTTGTGGGCCAATCGAACACTGAAGCTTTCTTT.

V usage is TRBV29-1 and J usage is TRBJ2-3, with 10 nucleotides matching TRBD2. The CDR3 spans 17 residues. Germline CDR1 SQVTM, CDR2 ANQGSEA. V was pared by 3 bases and J by 2 bases, with 11 bases of the junction left unmatched. The CDR3 is CSVDQRGGRGFTDTQYF. In DNA, the CDR3 is TGCAGCGTTGACCAGCGGGGGGGCCGGGGTTTCACAGATACGCAGTATTTT.

This clone was observed a few times. In nucleotides, the CDR3 is TGTGCCAGCAGTGAGGGACAAGGAAACACCATATATTTT. It specifies CASSEGQGNTIYF. V usage is TRBV6-1 and J usage is TRBJ1-3; D perhaps matches TRBD1 (6 bases). Looked up from germline, CDR1 is MNHNS and CDR2 is SASEGT. V was shortened by 3 bases and J by 4 bases, with 7 bases between the two germline ends. This CDR3 has 13 residues.

The J gene is TRBJ2-1, the V gene TRBV25-1, with D possibly TRBD2 on 5 matching bases. The germline V gene encodes CDR1 MGHDK and CDR2 SYGVNS. V lost 8 bases and J lost 8, with 22 bases in between. CDR3 length: 15 amino acids. The CDR3 is CASSLERSTMDEQFF. CDR3 bases: TGTGCCAGCTCCCTCGAGCGGAGCACCATGGATGAGCAGTTCTTC.

The chain carries TRBV7-9 and TRBJ1-4; D might be TRBD1 (6 bases). Germline V gene lookup returns CDR1 SEHNR and CDR2 FQNEAQ (reference sequence). The CDR3 contains 13 residues. V shed 4 bases and J shed 10 bases, with 13 bases lying between them. CDR3 nucleotides: TGTGCCAGCAGCTCAAGGACAGACTCAAAACTGTTTTTT. The encoded protein is CASSSRTDSKLFF.

This clone has a handful of counts. The chain combines TRBV19 with TRBJ2-1; TRBD1 agrees at 7 bases. CDR3 length: 16 residues. The trim removed 6 bases at V and 5 bases at J, leaving 13 bases unmatched. Germline-derived CDR1 and CDR2 are LNHDA and SQIVND (reference sequence). The CDR3 DNA follows: TGTGCCAGTAGCGAAGAGACAGGGAACTGGAACAATGAGCAGTTCTTC. Its translation: CASSEETGNWNNEQFF. The entire variable domain, with the rest obtained from reference TRBV19 and TRBJ2-1, is as follows: DGGITQSPKYLFRKEGQNVTLSCEQNLNHDAMYWYRQDPGQGLRLIYYSQIVNDFQKGDIAEGYSVSREKKESFPLTVTSAQKNPTAFYLCASSEETGNWNNEQFFGPGTRLTVL.

Only a few counts were recorded for this clone. The chain couples TRBV6-5 to TRBJ2-1, with 9 bases aligning to TRBD2. Germline CDR1 and CDR2: MNHEY and SVGAGI. V shed 0 bases, J shed 6 bases, and the junction held 6 bases outside the gene matches. The CDR3 spans 16 residues. Here the CDR3 reads CASSYSGLALGNEQFF. CDR3 sequence (DNA): TGTGCCAGCAGTTACTCAGGACTAGCGTTGGGCAATGAGCAGTTCTTC.

J is TRBJ1-2 and V is TRBV2; 7 bases map to TRBD1. V trimming: 6 bases; J trimming: 4 bases; junction bases outside the gene matches: 2. Germline V lookup: CDR1 SNHLY, CDR2 FYNNEI. The CDR3 is 12 residues long. In DNA form, the CDR3 reads TGTGCCAGCAGGCAGGGGGGCTATGGCTACACCTTC. Its protein product is CASRQGGYGYTF. Using reference TRBV2 and TRBJ1-2 for the parts outside the CDR3, the full variable domain is EPEVTQTPSHQVTQMGQEVILRCVPISNHLYFYWYRQILGQKVEFLVSFYNNEISEKSEIFDDQFSVERPDGSNFTLKIRSTKLEDSAMYFCASRQGGYGYTFGSGTRLTVV.

This rearrangement joins TRBV20-1 to TRBJ1-2, with a weak D call TRBD1 (6 bases). V lost 7 bases and J 4 bases, leaving 10 bases between the germline ends. In germline, CDR1 is DFQATT, CDR2 SNEGSKA (reference sequence). This CDR3 is 11 amino acids long. In nucleotides, the CDR3 is TGCAGTGGTGGGGGGGCCTATGGCTACACCTTC. The encoded protein is CSGGGAYGYTF.

The chain is built from TRBV7-6 and TRBJ2-1, with TRBD2 matching over 8 bases. J gave up 7 bases and V 1 base, and 6 bases lay outside the gene matches. Per the germline V gene, CDR1 is SGHVS and CDR2 is FNYEAQ. The CDR3 extends over 15 amino acids. CDR3 protein: CASSLGGGGRNEQFF. The CDR3 nucleotides read TGTGCCAGCAGCTTAGGCGGCGGGGGGCGGAATGAGCAGTTCTTC.

V usage is TRBV28 and J usage is TRBJ2-1; 8 positions agree with TRBD2. The CDR3 sequence is 18 residues long. Germline V lookup: CDR1 MDHEN, CDR2 SYDVKM. The ends lost 5 bases at V and 3 bases at J; junction bases unmatched: 15. The CDR3 sequence: CASSTTGGGGEIYNEQFF. CDR3 sequence (DNA): TGTGCCAGCAGTACTACCGGGGGGGGAGGAGAAATCTACAATGAGCAGTTCTTC. Filled out from reference TRBV28 and TRBJ2-1, the complete variable domain reads DVKVTQSSRYLVKRTGEKVFLECVQDMDHENMFWYRQDPGLGLRLIYFSYDVKMKEKGDIPEGYSVSREKKERFSLILESASTNQTSMYLCASSTTGGGGEIYNEQFFGPGTRLTVL.

The chain recombines TRBV19 with TRBJ2-1, with 11 bases identical to TRBD1. The CDR3 spans 14 residues. Germline lookup yields CDR1 LNHDA and CDR2 SQIVND (reference sequence). V lost 6 bases to trimming and J lost 2 bases; unmatched junction nucleotides: 0. CDR3 amino acids: CASRDRGPYNEQFF. DNA of the CDR3: TGTGCCAGTAGGGACAGGGGGCCCTACAATGAGCAGTTCTTC. Full variable domain (outside the CDR3, taken from reference TRBV19 and TRBJ2-1): DGGITQSPKYLFRKEGQNVTLSCEQNLNHDAMYWYRQDPGQGLRLIYYSQIVNDFQKGDIAEGYSVSREKKESFPLTVTSAQKNPTAFYLCASRDRGPYNEQFFGPGTRLTVL.

The chain joins TRBV25-1 to TRBJ2-1; 7 nucleotides line up with TRBD2. Germline values: CDR1 MGHDK, CDR2 SYGVNS. The CDR3 is 17 amino acids. Trimming cost V 1 base and J 5 bases; bases outside gene matches: 11. CDR3 nucleotide sequence: TGTGCCAGCAGTGAATCCCCCCCCGCGGGAGTAAACAATGAGCAGTTCTTC. It codes for CASSESPPAGVNNEQFF. The full variable domain, rest sourced from reference TRBV25-1 and TRBJ2-1, is EADIYQTPRYLVIGTGKKITLECSQTMGHDKMYWYQQDPGMELHLIHYSYGVNSTEKGDLSSESTVSRIRTEHFPLTLESARPSHTSQYLCASSESPPAGVNNEQFFGPGTRLTVL.

The chain has TRBV4-1 and TRBJ2-7; no clear D gene. Germline V gene lookup returns CDR1 MGHRA and CDR2 YSYEKL. The V end lost 2 bases, the J end lost 3 bases, and 5 bases lay between the germline ends. This CDR3 spans 12 amino acids. The CDR3, as DNA: TGCGCCAGCAGCCAAAACAACTACGAGCAGTACTTC. It is translated as CASSQNNYEQYF.

This clone appeared a few times. The genes are TRBV18 and TRBJ1-5, with D possibly being TRBD1 (5 bases). This CDR3 has 13 amino acids. Trimming took 4 bases from V and 5 from J, leaving 9 bases between them. Per germline, CDR1 KGHSH and CDR2 LQKENI. CDR3 protein: CASSRGGDQPQHF. The CDR3 DNA reads TGTGCCAGCTCACGGGGAGGGGATCAGCCCCAGCATTTT.

The genes are TRBV7-2 and TRBJ2-5, with D unresolved. With the DNA end fitting TRBJ2-7 better, the J assignment may be wrong. The germline V gene encodes CDR1 SGHTA and CDR2 FQGNSA. The CDR3 runs to 13 residues. DNA for the CDR3: TGTGCCAGCAGCTTAGTCTTTAACTACGAGCAGTACTTC. Protein: CASSLVFNYEQYF.

The chain uses TRBV5-5 and TRBJ2-1; D is possibly TRBD2 (5 bases). The V end was cut by 2 bases, the J end by 9 bases, with 27 bases between. The CDR3 is made up of 18 amino acids. CDR1 is SGHKS and CDR2 is YYEKEE in the germline V gene (reference sequence). Here the CDR3 DNA reads TGTGCCAGCAGCTTAACTGTCGCCGTAGCGTTCCCAAAAGGTGAGCAGTTCTTC. Translating gives CASSLTVAVAFPKGEQFF.

The chain uses TRBV30 and TRBJ2-7; 8 nucleotides match TRBD1. The CDR3 is made up of 14 amino acids. The germline CDR1 and CDR2 sequences are GTSNPN and SVGIG (reference sequence). With V trimmed by 3 bases and J by 6 bases, 10 bases remained unmatched. The CDR3 region is CAWRVEDRVREQYF. The CDR3 DNA sequence: TGTGCCTGGAGGGTAGAGGACAGGGTCCGCGAGCAGTACTTC.

The genes are TRBV6-4 and TRBJ2-1, with TRBD2 as a possible D gene (5 bases). Germline V gene data show CDR1 as MRHNA and CDR2 as SNTAGT. The ends were cut back, 1 base at V and 2 bases at J, with 9 bases in the middle. The CDR3 runs to 15 residues. The CDR3, as DNA: TGTGCCAGCAGTGACTTCAGCGGAGCCTACAATGAGCAGTTCTTC. It yields the protein CASSDFSGAYNEQFF.

The V and J genes are TRBV30 and TRBJ2-3; maybe TRBD1 (5 bases). The CDR3 runs 15 residues. The germline V gene encodes CDR1 GTSNPN and CDR2 SVGIG (reference sequence). V lost 2 bases and J 2 bases, leaving 14 bases between the germline ends. The CDR3 sequence is CAWSLDSGFTDTQYF. In DNA, the CDR3 is TGTGCCTGGAGTCTAGATTCAGGGTTCACAGATACGCAGTATTTT.